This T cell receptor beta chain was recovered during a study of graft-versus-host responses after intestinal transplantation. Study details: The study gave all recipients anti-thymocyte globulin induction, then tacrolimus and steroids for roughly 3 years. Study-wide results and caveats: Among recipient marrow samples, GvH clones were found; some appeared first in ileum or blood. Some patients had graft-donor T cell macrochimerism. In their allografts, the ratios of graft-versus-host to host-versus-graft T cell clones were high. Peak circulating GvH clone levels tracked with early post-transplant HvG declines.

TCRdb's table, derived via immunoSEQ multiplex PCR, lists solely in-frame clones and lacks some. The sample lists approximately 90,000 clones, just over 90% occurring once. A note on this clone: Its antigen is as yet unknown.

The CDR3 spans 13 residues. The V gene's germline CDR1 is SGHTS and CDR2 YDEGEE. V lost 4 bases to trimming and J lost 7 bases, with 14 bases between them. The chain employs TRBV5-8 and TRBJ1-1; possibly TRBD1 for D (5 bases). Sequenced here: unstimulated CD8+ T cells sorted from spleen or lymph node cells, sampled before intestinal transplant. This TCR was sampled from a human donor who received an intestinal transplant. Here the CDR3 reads CASSPGTLNEAFF. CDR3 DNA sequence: TGTGCCAGCAGCCCCGGGACTCTCAATGAAGCTTTCTTT.